This TCR beta chain came from a study of blood T cell repertoires in COVID-19. Participants were placed into cohorts based on the clinical history they reported. The CDR3 runs 14 residues. V lost 6 bases, J lost 0 bases, and 9 bases lay in between. Germline CDR1 and CDR2: SEHNR and FQNEAQ (reference sequence). This table comes from immunoSEQ multiplex PCR, and its TCRdb copy is limited to in-frame clones, with some not included. The sample gives about 230,000 clones, roughly 90% of which show up once; less than 4.5% is in the top ten. What was sequenced was PBMCs or T cells enriched from blood (not recorded which). The V call is TRBV7-9, the J call TRBJ1-3; D is unclear. This TCR was recovered from a woman in her twenties or thirties with acute COVID-19. Here the CDR3 DNA reads TGTGCCAGCAGAATACAGAACTCTGGAAACACCATATATTTT. Its translation: CASRIQNSGNTIYF.